This T cell receptor (beta chain) comes out of a study of identical twins. Points on this clonotype: What it recognizes is unknown.

Using its own MiXCR run on the 5' RACE reads, TCRdb lists one record per CDR3 protein. The table lists 690,000 or so distinct CDR3 sequences, around 5.7% of them singletons. Per germline, CDR1 KGHSH and CDR2 LQKENI. This CDR3 comprises 15 residues. V lost 4 bases, J lost 1 base, and 10 bases lay in between. Healthy Caucasian individuals made up all the donors. Study results and limitations: While abundant cord blood beta clonotypes carried fewer insertions, memory repertoires showed no such pattern. Within beta out-of-frame sequences, the excess sharing observed between twins was weaker. Analyses of zero insertions could, in part, be confounded by invariant MAIT and iNKT cells.

Input material: naive T cells sorted from blood. The clonotype originates from a man in his late teens or twenties in good health. The V call is TRBV18, the J call TRBJ2-2; D not certain. CDR3 bases: TGTGCCAGCTCACTAAAAGCCCAGAACACCGGGGAGCTGTTTTTT. Its protein is CASSLKAQNTGELFF.